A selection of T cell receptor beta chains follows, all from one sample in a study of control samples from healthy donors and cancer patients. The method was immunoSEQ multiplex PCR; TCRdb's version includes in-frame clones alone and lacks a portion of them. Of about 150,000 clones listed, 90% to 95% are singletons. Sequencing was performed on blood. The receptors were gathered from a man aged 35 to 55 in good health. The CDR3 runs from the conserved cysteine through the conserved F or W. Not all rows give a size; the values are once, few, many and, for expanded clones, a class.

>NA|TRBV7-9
CASSFSGDPYGYTF
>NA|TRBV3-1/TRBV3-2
CASSGEGYEQYF
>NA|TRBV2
CASSEERDEQYF
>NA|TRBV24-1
CATSSARQGRGQETQYF
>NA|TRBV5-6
CASSPPYEFNYGYTF
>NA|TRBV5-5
CASSSTGVDGYTF
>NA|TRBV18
CASAATGSNEKLFF
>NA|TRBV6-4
CASSEASTDTQYF
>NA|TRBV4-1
CASRPGQSTNYGYTF
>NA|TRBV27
CASSFTGGGTTDTQYF
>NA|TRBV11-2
CASTRRGHEFSGYTF
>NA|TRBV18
CASSPEPQAGYTF
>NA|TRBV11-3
CASSPRTGKNPGELFF
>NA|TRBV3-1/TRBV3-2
CASSQVRASEAFF
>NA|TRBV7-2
CASSLGVSPGLNEQFF
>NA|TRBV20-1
CSASVDPHSPLHF
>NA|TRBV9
CASSGRHHTNEQFF
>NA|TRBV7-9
CASSLGGDEQYF
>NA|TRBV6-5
CASTTGFSYNSPLHF
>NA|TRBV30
CAWRDRTTTNEKLFF
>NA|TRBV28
CASSLAGGEKLFF
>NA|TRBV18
CASSRTGNNEQFF
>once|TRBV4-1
CASSQDRYYEQYF
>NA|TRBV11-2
CASSLMSRAPSGYTGELFF
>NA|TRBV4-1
CASSQGDYSGNTIYF
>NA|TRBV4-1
CASSQEGAVGRDGKLFF
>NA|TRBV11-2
CASSYFTSGREETQYF
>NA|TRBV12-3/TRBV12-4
CASSPYGSYGYTF
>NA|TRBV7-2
CASSLGGQGLTGELFF
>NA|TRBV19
CASRIGVNEQFF
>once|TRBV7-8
CASSPRTGGASYGYTF
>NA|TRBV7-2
CASSSRRGNTIYF
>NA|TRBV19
CASGNYGGAEAFF
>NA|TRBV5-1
CASSGGQNTEAFF
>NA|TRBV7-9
CASSPKPPGPEQYF
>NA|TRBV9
CASSVDRAYGYTF
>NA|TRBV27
CASSIGTPHGPQHF
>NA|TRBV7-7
CASSPGPTETQYF